This T cell receptor beta chain emerged from a study of T cell responses to AZD1222 COVID-19 vaccine. About this clone itself: The antigen is undetermined.

Findings of the study overall: Spike-specific TCR depth and breadth grew after two AZD1222 doses. Spike was spanned by vaccine-associated CD4 TCRs, with dominance at 160-218 and 743-854.

This CDR3 region has 13 residues. Trimming removed 8 bases at V and 7 bases at J, with 15 bases between. TCRdb's copy holds only in-frame clones and misses some; the assay was immunoSEQ multiplex PCR. The sample records about 73,000 clones, 89% being singletons. The sequence derives from an adult who received the AZD1222 COVID-19 vaccine. The source was peripheral blood, collected 28 days after the second AZD1222 dose. The chain links TRBV12-3 or TRBV12-4 to TRBJ2-1; D call uncertain. CDR3 coding DNA: TGTGCCAGCGGACCCCGGGCAGCGAATGAGCAGTTCTTC. It yields the protein CASGPRAANEQFF.